This T cell receptor beta chain derives from a study of cytotoxic CD8 clonotypes in ibrutinib-treated CLL. Trimming stripped 6 bases from V and 2 bases from J, with 7 bases between. The CDR3 is made up of 12 amino acids. Germline values: CDR1 SGHNT, CDR2 YENEEA. TCRdb's table, derived via immunoSEQ multiplex PCR, lists solely in-frame clones and lacks some. Of 150,000 or so clones listed, under 90% were seen once; the top ten hold about 4.6%. This specimen was PBMCs, taken after 24 months of ibrutinib treatment. The clonotype comes from a human donor with chronic lymphocytic leukemia. The rearrangement links TRBV11-3 to TRBJ2-5; no clear D gene. CDR3 loop: CASRGPQETQYF. DNA of the CDR3: TGTGCCAGCAGAGGACCACAAGAGACCCAGTACTTC.